This TCR beta chain came from a study of breast tumors, draining lymph nodes, adjacent tissues. A remark on this clonotype: A read error may explain this, as a much larger clone is one base away.

TCRdb reprocessed the multiplex PCR reads via MiXCR and lists one record per CDR3 protein. The repertoire holds 100,000 to 150,000 distinct CDR3 sequences, with 20% to 25% as singletons. Breast cancer patients provided tissue from their axillary draining lymph nodes. This CDR3 has 16 residues. The germline V gene has CDR1 GTSNPN and CDR2 SVGIG (reference sequence). The chain carries TRBV30 and TRBJ2-7; 7 bases map to TRBD2. Sequenced material: axillary lymph node tissue. The TCR sequence derives from a female donor with breast cancer. Some clones in this sample may be carry-over from other donors' samples. CDR3 sequence reads: CAWSVIRLAKAYGQYF. CDR3 coding DNA: TGTGCCTGGAGTGTAATAAGACTAGCTAAGGCCTACGGGCAGTACTTC.